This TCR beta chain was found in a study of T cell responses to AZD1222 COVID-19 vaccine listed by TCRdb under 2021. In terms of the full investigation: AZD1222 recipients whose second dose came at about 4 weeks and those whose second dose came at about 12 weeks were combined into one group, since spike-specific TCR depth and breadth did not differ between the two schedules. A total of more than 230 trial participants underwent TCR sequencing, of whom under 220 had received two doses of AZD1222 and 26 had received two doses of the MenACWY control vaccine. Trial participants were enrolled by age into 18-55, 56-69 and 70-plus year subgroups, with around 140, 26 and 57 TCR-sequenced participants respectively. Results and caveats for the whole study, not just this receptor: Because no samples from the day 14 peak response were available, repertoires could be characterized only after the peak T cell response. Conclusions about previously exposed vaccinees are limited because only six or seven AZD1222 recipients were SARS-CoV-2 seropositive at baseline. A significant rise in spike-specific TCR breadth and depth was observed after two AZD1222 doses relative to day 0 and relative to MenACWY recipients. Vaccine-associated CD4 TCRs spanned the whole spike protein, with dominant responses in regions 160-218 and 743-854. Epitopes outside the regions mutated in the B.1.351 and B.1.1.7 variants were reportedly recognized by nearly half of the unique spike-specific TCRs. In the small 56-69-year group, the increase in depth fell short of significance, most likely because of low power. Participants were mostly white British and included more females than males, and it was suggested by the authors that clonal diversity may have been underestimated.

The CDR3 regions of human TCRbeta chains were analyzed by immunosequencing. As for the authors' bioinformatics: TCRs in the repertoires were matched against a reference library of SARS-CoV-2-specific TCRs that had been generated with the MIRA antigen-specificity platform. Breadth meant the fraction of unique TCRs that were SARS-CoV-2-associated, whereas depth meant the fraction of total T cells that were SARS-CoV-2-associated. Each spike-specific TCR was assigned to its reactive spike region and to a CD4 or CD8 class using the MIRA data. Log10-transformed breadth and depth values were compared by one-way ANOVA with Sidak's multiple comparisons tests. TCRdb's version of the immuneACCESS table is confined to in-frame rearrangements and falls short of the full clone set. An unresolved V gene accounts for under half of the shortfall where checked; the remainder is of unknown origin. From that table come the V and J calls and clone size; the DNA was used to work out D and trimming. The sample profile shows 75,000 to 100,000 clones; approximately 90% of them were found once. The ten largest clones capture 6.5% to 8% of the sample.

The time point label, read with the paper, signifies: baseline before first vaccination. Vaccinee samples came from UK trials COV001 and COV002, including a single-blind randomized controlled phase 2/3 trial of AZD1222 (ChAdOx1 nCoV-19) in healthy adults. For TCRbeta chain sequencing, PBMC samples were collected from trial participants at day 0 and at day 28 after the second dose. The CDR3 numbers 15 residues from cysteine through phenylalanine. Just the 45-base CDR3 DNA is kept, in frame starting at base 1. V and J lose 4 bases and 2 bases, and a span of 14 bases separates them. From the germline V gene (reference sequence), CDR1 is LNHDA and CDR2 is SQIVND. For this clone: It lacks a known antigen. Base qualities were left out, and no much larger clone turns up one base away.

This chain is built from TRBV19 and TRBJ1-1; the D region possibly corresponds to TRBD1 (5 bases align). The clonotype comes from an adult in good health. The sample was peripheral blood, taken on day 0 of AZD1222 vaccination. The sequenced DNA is TGTGCCAGTAGTAAGACAGTGGCATACAACACTGAAGCTTTCTTT. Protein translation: CASSKTVAYNTEAFF. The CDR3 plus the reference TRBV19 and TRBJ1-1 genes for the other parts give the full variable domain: DGGITQSPKYLFRKEGQNVTLSCEQNLNHDAMYWYRQDPGQGLRLIYYSQIVNDFQKGDIAEGYSVSREKKESFPLTVTSAQKNPTAFYLCASSKTVAYNTEAFFGQGTRLTVV.